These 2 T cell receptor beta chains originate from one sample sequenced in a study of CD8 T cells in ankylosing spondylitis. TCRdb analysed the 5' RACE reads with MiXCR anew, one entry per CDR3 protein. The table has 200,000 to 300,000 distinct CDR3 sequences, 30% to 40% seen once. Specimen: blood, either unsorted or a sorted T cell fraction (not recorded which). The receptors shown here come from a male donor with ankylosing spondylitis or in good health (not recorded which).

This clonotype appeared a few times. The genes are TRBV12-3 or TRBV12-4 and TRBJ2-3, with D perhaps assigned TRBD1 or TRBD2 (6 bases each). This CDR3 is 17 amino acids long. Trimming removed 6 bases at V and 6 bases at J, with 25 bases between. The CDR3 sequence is CASSTGGTLNWWDTQYF. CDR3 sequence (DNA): TGTGCCAGCAGCACCGGAGGGACATTAAACTGGTGGGATACGCAGTATTTT.

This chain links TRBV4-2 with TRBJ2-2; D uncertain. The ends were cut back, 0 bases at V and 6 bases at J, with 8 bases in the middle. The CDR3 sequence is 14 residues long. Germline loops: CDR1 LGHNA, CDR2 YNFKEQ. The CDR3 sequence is CASSQDKESGELFF. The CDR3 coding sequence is TGTGCCAGCAGCCAAGATAAGGAGTCCGGGGAGCTGTTTTTT.